This TCR beta chain emerged from a study of long-term antiretroviral therapy in people with HIV. Without exception, participants with HIV were treated in the United States. Every specimen provided 1-10 million cryopreserved PBMC before DNA extraction took place. It was version v3.0 of the immunoSEQ assay that was run at survey level. Sequencing set out to capture roughly 35,000-55,000 T-cell genomes per sample. Sequencing was performed with immunoSEQ multiplex PCR; in TCRdb, only in-frame clones are kept and a portion is missing. In the table there are 15,000 to 20,000 clones, roughly four fifths of which are singletons. The V and J ends lost 1 base and 7 bases respectively, with 13 bases between them. The CDR3 contains 14 residues. Germline CDR1 SEHNR, CDR2 FQNEAQ (reference sequence). General study findings and limits: Drawn between about 2004 and 2017, the blood was possibly obtained under older ART regimens.

In its sample, this clone was seen a few times. Its specificity is not known. Here the sequenced sample was unsorted PBMCs, taken 2.2 years after starting antiretroviral therapy. The rearrangement links TRBV7-9 to TRBJ1-2; D remains ambiguous. This clonotype was obtained from a man in his fifties with HIV. The CDR3 is CASSLGAARGGYTF. In nucleotides, the CDR3 is TGTGCCAGCAGCTTAGGGGCAGCGCGCGGTGGCTACACCTTC.